This TCR beta chain comes out of a study of cytomegalovirus exposure and HLA in healthy donors. Comment on this clone: Its antigen is unidentified.

The CDR3 runs to 14 residues. The trim removed 3 bases at V and 8 bases at J, leaving 8 bases unmatched. Looked up from germline, CDR1 is LNHNV and CDR2 is YYDKDF (reference sequence). General observations from the study: TCR beta sequences reportedly predicted most subjects' HLA-A and HLA-B alleles accurately.

The PCR used 60 Vbeta and 13 Jbeta primers. How the authors handled the data: Unique TCR beta chains totaled roughly 79 million in a later count, with approximately 11 million of them shared. The table came from immunoSEQ multiplex PCR; TCRdb's copy has only in-frame clones and leaves some out. V and J calls and clone size are given by that table; D and trimming were obtained from the DNA. The sample yields just over 150,000 clones, about 73% seen once. This TCR was recovered from a woman in her thirties or forties in good health and CMV-seronegative. The chain is built from TRBV15 and TRBJ1-2, with 8 bases lining up with TRBD1. The sequenced sample was PBMCs. Here the CDR3 DNA reads TGTGCCACCAGCAGGCGGCAGGGGGCGGGCGGCTACACCTTC. Its translation is CATSRRQGAGGYTF.